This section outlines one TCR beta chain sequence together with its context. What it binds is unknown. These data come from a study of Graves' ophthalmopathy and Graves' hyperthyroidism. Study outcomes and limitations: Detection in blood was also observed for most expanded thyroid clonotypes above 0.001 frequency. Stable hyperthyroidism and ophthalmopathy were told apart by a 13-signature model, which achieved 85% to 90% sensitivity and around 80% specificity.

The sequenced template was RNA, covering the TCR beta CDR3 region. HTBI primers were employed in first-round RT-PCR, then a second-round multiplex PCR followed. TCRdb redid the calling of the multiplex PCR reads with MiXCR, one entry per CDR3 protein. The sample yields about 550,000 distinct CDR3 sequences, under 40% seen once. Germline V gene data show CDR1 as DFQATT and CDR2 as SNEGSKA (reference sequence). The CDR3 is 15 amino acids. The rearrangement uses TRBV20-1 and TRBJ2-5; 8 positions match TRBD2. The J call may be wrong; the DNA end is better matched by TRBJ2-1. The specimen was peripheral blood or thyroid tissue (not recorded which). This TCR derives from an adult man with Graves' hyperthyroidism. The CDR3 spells CSASLASGSYNEQFF. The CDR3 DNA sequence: TGCAGTGCTAGTCTGGCTAGCGGGTCCTACAATGAGCAGTTCTTC.